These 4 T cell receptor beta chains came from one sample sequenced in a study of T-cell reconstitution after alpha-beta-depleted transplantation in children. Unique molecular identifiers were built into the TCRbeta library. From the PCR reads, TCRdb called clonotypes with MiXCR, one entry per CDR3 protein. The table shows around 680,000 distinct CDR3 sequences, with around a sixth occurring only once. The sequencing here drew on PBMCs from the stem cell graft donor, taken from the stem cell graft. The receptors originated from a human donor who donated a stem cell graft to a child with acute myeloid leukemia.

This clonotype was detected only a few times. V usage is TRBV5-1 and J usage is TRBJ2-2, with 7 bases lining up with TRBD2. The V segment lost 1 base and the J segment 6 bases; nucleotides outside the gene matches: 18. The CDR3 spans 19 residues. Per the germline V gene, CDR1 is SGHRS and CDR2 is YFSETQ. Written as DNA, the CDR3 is TGCGCCAGCAGCTTGTGGAGCTCCACCAGAGGGACTAAAGCCGGGGAGCTGTTTTTT. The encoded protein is CASSLWSSTRGTKAGELFF.

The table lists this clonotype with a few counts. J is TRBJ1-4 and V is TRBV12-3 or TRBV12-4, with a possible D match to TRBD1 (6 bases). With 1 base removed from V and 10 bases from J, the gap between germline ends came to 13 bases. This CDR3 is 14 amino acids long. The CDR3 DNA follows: TGTGCCAGCAGTTTAGGGACGATAGGGGGAAAACTGTTTTTT. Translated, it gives CASSLGTIGGKLFF.

CDR3 protein: CASSPDRGPTEAFF. Here the CDR3 DNA reads TGTGCCAGCAGCCCCGACAGGGGTCCCACTGAAGCTTTCTTT. This chain connects TRBV7-9 to TRBJ1-1; 8 bases match TRBD1. With 5 bases clipped from V and 4 bases from J, the junction kept 6 bases outside the gene matches. Germline CDR1 is SEHNR and CDR2 is FQNEAQ (reference sequence). The CDR3 is made up of 14 amino acids.

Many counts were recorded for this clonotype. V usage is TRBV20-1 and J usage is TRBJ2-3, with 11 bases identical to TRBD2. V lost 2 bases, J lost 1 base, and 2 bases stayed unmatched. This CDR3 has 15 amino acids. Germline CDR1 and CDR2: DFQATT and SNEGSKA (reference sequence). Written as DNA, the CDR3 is TGCAGTGCTAGATTTAGCGGGGGGGGCACAGATACGCAGTATTTT. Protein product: CSARFSGGGTDTQYF.